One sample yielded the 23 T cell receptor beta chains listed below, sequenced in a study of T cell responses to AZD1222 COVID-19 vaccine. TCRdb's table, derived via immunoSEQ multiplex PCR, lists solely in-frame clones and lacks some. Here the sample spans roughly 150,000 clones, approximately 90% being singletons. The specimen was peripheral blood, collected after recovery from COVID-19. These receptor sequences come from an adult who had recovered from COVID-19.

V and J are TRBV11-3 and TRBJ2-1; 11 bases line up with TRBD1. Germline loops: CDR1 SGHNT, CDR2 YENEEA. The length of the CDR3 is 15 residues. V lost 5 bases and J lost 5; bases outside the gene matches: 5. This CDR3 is CASSTGQGVHNEQFF. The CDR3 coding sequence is TGTGCCAGCAGCACGGGACAGGGGGTTCACAATGAGCAGTTCTTC. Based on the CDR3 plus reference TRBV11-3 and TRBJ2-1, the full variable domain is EAGVVQSPRYKIIEKKQPVAFWCNPISGHNTLYWYLQNLGQGPELLIRYENEEAVDDSQLPKDRFSAERLKGVDSTLKIQPAELGDSAVYLCASSTGQGVHNEQFFGPGTRLTVL.

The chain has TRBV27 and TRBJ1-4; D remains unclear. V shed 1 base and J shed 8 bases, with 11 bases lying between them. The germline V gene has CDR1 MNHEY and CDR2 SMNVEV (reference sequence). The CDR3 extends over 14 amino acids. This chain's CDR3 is CASSLYPADEKLFF. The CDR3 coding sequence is TGTGCCAGCAGTTTATATCCAGCAGACGAAAAACTGTTTTTT. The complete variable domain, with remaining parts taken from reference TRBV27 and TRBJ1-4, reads EAQVTQNPRYLITVTGKKLTVTCSQNMNHEYMSWYRQDPGLGLRQIYYSMNVEVTDKGDVPEGYKVSRKEKRNFPLILESPSPNQTSLYFCASSLYPADEKLFFGSGTQLSVL.

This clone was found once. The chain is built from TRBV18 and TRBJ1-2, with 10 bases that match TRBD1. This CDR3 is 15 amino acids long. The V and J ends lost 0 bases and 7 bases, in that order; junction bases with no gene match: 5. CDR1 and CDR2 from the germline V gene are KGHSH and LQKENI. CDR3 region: CASSPPGQGVPGYTF. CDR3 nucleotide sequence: TGTGCCAGCTCACCACCCGGACAGGGGGTTCCTGGCTACACCTTC.

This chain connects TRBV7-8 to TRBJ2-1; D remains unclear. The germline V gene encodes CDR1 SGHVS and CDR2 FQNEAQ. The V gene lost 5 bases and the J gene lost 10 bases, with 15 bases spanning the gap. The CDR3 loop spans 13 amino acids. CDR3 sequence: CASSPLGSWEQFF. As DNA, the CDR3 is TGTGCCAGCAGCCCCCTCGGGTCTTGGGAGCAGTTCTTC. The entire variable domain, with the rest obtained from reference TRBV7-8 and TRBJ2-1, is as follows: GAGVSQSPRYKVAKRGQDVALRCDPISGHVSLFWYQQALGQGPEFLTYFQNEAQLDKSGLPSDRFFAERPEGSVSTLKIQRTQQEDSAVYLCASSPLGSWEQFFGPGTRLTVL.

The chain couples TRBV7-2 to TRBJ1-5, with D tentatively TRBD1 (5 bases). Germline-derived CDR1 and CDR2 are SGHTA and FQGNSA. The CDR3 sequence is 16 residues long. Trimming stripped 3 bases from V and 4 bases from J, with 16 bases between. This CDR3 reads CASSFNPSGPNQPQHF. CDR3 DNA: TGTGCCAGCAGCTTTAATCCGTCAGGGCCTAATCAGCCCCAGCATTTT.

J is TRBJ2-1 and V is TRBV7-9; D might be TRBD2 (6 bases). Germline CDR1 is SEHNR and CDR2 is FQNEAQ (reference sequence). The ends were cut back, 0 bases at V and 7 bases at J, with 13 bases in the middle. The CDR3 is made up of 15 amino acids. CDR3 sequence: CASSLAGLARNEQFF. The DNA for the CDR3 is TGTGCCAGCAGCTTAGCGGGGCTAGCGAGAAATGAGCAGTTCTTC.

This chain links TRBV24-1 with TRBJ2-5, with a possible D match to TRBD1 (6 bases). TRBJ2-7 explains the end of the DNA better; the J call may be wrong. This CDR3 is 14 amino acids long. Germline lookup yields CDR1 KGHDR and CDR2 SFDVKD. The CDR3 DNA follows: TGTGCCACCAGTGATCGGGACAACTCCTACGAGCAGTACTTC. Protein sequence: CATSDRDNSYEQYF.

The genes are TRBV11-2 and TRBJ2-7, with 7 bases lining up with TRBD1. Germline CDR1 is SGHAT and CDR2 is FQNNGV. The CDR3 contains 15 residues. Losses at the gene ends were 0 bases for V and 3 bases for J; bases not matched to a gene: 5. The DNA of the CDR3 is TGTGCCAGCAGCTTAGAAACAGGGGCATTCTACGAGCAGTACTTC. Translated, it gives CASSLETGAFYEQYF.

The CDR3 DNA follows: TGTGCCAGCAGCCAAGATAAATATCCAGGGGGACTACCCAATGAGCAGTTCTTC. Protein: CASSQDKYPGGLPNEQFF. This chain joins TRBV4-2 and TRBJ2-1; D possibly uses TRBD1 or TRBD2 (7 bases each). The CDR3 spans 18 residues. V lost 0 bases and J lost 6, with 21 bases in between. Germline V CDR1 and CDR2: LGHNA, YNFKEQ.

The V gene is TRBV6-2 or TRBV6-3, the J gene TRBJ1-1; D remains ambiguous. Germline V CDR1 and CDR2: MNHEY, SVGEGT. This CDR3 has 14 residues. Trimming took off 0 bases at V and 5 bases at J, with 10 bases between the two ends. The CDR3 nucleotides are TGTGCCAGCAGTTACTCGAGCTCGGCTACTGAAGCTTTCTTT. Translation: CASSYSSSATEAFF.

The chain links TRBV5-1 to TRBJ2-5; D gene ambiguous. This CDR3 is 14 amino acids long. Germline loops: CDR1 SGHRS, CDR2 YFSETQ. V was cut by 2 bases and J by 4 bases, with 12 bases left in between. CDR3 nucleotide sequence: TGCGCCAGCAGCTTCTCTAGTTTGAGAGAGACCCAGTACTTC. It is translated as CASSFSSLRETQYF.

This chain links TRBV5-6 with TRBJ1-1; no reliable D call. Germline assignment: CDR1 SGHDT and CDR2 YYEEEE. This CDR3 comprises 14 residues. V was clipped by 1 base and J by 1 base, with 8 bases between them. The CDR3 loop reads CASSLLAWNTEAFF. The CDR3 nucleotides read TGTGCCAGCAGCTTGCTGGCCTGGAACACTGAAGCTTTCTTT.

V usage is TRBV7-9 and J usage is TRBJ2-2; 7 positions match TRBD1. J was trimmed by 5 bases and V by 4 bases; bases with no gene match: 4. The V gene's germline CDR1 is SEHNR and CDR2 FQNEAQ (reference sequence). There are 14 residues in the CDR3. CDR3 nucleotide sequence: TGTGCCAGCAGCTACGACAGGGAAACCGGGGAGCTGTTTTTT. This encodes CASSYDRETGELFF.

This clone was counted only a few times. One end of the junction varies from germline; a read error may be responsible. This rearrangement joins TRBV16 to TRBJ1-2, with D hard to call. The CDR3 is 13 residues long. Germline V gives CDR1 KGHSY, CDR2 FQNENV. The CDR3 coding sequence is TGTGCCAGCAGCGATCGGACGATGGTTGGCCCTTCCTTC. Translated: CASSDRTMVGPSF.

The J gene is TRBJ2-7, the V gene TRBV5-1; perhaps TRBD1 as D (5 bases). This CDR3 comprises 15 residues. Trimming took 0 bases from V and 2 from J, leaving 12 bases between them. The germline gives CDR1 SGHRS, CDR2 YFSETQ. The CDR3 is CASSLVTTGPYEQYF. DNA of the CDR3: TGCGCCAGCAGCTTGGTCACCACAGGCCCCTACGAGCAGTACTTC.

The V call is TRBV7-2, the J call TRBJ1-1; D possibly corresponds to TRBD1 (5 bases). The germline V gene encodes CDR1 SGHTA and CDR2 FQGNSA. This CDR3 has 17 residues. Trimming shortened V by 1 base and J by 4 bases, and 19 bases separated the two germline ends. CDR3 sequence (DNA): TGTGCCAGCAGCTTAGTAAGATCGGGGGGTGGGACCACTGAAGCTTTCTTT. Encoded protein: CASSLVRSGGGTTEAFF. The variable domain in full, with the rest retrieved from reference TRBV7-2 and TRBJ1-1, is GAGVSQSPSNKVTEKGKDVELRCDPISGHTALYWYRQSLGQGLEFLIYFQGNSAPDKSGLPSDRFSAERTGGSVSTLTIQRTQQEDSAVYLCASSLVRSGGGTTEAFFGQGTRLTVV.

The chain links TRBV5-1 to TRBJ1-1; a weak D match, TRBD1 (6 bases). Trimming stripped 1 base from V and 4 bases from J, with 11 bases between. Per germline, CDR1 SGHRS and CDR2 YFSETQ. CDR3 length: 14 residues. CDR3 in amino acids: CASSLLGATTEAFF. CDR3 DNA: TGCGCCAGCAGCTTGCTGGGGGCGACCACTGAAGCTTTCTTT.

The CDR3 reads CASQLDGNEQFF. CDR3 sequence (DNA): TGCGCCAGCCAACTGGACGGCAATGAGCAGTTCTTC. The chain recombines TRBV5-1 with TRBJ2-1; the D is unclear. The V end lost 7 bases, the J end lost 6 bases, and 11 bases lay between the germline ends. The germline V gene encodes CDR1 SGHRS and CDR2 YFSETQ. This CDR3 region has 12 residues.

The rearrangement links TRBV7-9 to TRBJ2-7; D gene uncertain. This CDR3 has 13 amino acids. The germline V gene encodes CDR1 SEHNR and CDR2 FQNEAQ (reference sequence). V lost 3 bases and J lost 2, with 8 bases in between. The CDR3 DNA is TGTGCCAGCAGCTTCCCGAACACCTACGAGCAGTACTTC. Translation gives CASSFPNTYEQYF.

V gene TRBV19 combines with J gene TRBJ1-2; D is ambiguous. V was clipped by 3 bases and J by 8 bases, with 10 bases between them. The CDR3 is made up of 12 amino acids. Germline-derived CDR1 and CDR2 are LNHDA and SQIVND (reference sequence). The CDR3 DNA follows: TGTGCCAGTAGTATGCGATTTTTGGGCTACACCTTC. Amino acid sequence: CASSMRFLGYTF.

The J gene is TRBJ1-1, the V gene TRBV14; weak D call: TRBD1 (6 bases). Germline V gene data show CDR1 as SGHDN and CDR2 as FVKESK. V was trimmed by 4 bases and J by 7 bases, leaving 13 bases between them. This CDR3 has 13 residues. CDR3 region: CASSPQGGGEAFF. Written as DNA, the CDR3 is TGTGCCAGCAGCCCCCAGGGAGGGGGTGAAGCTTTCTTT.

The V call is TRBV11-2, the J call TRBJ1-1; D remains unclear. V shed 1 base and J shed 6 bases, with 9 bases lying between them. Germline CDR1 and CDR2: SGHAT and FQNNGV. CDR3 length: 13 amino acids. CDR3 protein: CASSLAGFSEAFF. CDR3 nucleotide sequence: TGTGCCAGCAGCTTAGCCGGATTCTCTGAAGCTTTCTTT.

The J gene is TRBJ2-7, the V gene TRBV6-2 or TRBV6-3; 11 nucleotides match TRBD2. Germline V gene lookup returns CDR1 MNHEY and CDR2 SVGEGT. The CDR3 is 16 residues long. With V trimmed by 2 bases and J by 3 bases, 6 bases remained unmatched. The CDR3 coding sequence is TGTGCCAGCAGTTACGGCCTAGCGGGGGGTTTCTACGAGCAGTACTTC. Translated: CASSYGLAGGFYEQYF.